The rows below give T cell receptor beta chains drawn from one sample of a study of OX40 agonist ivuxolimab in advanced cancers. Data came from immunoSEQ multiplex PCR; TCRdb stores just in-frame clones and leaves some out. The repertoire holds around 35,000 clones, with around 86% as singletons. The specimen comprised CD4+ or CD8+ T cells sorted from blood, sampled in a trial of the OX40 agonist ivuxolimab. These receptors originate from an adult with an advanced solid tumor such as melanoma, head and neck, liver or kidney cancer. Both conserved end residues are part of each CDR3. A D gene is named only where the DNA matches it firmly. Size values are once, few and many counts, or a class for expanded clones, and some rows have none.

.	TRBV5-1	TRBJ1-4	.	CASSLVATNEKLFF	TGCGCCAGCAGCTTAGTAGCAACTAATGAAAAACTGTTTTTT
.	TRBV5-1	TRBJ1-1	.	CASSLGVGSLNTEAFF	TGCGCCAGCAGCTTGGGAGTGGGGAGTTTGAACACTGAAGCTTTCTTT
once	TRBV19	TRBJ1-5	.	CASSSVNQPQHF	TGTGCCAGTAGTTCCGTGAATCAGCCCCAGCATTTT
.	TRBV7-8	TRBJ2-6	.	CASSVPGGPGANVLTF	TGTGCCAGCAGCGTCCCAGGAGGTCCTGGGGCCAACGTCCTGACTTTC
.	TRBV6-5	TRBJ1-6	.	CASSSRGPYNSPLHF	TGTGCCAGCAGTTCACGGGGTCCCTATAATTCACCCCTCCACTTT
.	TRBV6-1	TRBJ2-5	.	CASRPGTPRQVTQYF	TGTGCCAGCAGGCCCGGGACGCCCAGGCAAGTGACCCAGTACTTC
.	TRBV6-1	TRBJ2-5	.	CASSVGRGIGETQYF	TGTGCCAGCAGTGTTGGCAGGGGAATCGGGGAGACCCAGTACTTC
.	TRBV27	TRBJ2-3	.	CASSTLRTDTQYF	TGTGCCAGCAGTACCCTCCGCACAGATACGCAGTATTTT
.	TRBV5-1	TRBJ1-4	.	CASSLVQGEGEKLFF	TGCGCCAGCAGCTTGGTACAGGGCGAAGGTGAAAAACTGTTTTTT
.	TRBV6-1	TRBJ1-4	.	CASSPREGGWEKLFF	TGTGCCAGCAGCCCCCGGGAGGGGGGGTGGGAAAAACTGTTTTTT
.	TRBV7-2	TRBJ2-1	TRBD1	CASSDLTGSLLLFF	TGTGCCAGCAGCGACCTGACAGGGAGCTTGTTGTTGTTCTTC
.	TRBV2	TRBJ1-5	.	CASSMGRGDRPQHF	TGTGCCAGCAGTATGGGACGGGGAGATAGGCCCCAGCATTTT
once	TRBV4-1	TRBJ1-3	TRBD1	CASSQQGAGGNTIYF	TGCGCCAGCAGCCAACAGGGGGCCGGAGGAAACACCATATATTTT
once	TRBV7-9	TRBJ1-3	.	CASSFGQSGNTIYF	TGTGCCAGCAGCTTCGGACAGTCTGGAAACACCATATATTTT
.	TRBV19	TRBJ1-5	.	CASTRRTGNQPQHF	TGTGCCTCCACACGGAGGACGGGCAATCAGCCCCAGCATTTT
few	TRBV7-9	TRBJ2-3	.	CASSPPGTSAPDTQYF	TGTGCCAGCAGCCCACCCGGGACCTCGGCCCCAGATACGCAGTATTTT
.	TRBV30	TRBJ2-7	.	CALQGSSYEQYF	TGTGCCCTTCAGGGGAGCTCCTACGAGCAGTACTTC
.	TRBV7-2	TRBJ2-5	.	CASSSGVRWETQYF	TGTGCCAGCAGCTCGGGAGTTCGGTGGGAGACCCAGTACTTC
few	TRBV10-1	TRBJ2-1	.	CASSPRGTPYNEQFF	TGCGCCAGCAGTCCGAGGGGGACTCCCTACAATGAGCAGTTCTTC
few	TRBV5-4	TRBJ2-1	TRBD2	CASSPKPFGGGADNEQFF	TGTGCCAGCAGCCCCAAGCCGTTTGGCGGGGGGGCCGACAATGAGCAGTTCTTC
.	TRBV6-5	TRBJ1-1	.	CASRTGTAPNTEAFF	TGTGCCAGCCGAACCGGGACCGCTCCGAACACTGAAGCTTTCTTT
.	TRBV6-1	TRBJ1-5	.	CASSESGGGSQPQHF	TGTGCCAGCAGTGAATCCGGGGGAGGGAGTCAGCCCCAGCATTTT
few	TRBV2	TRBJ2-7	TRBD1	CASRGQGPEQYF	TGTGCCAGCAGGGGACAGGGGCCCGAGCAGTACTTC
.	TRBV5-1	TRBJ2-1	.	CASSLGSNEQFF	TGCGCCAGCAGCTTGGGGTCCAATGAGCAGTTCTTC
once	TRBV5-1	TRBJ2-1	TRBD1	CASSFTGDSYNEQFF	TGCGCCAGCAGCTTCACAGGGGACTCCTACAATGAGCAGTTCTTC